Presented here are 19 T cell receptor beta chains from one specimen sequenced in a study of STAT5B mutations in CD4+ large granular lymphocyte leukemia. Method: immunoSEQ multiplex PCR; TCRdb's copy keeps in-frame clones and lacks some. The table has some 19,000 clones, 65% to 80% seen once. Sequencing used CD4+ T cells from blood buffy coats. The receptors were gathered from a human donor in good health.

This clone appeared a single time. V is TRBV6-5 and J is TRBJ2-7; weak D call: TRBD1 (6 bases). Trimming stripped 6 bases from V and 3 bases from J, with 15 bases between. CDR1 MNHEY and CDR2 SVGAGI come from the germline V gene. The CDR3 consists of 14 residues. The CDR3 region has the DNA TGTGCCAGCAGAAGAGGTGGACAGTACTACGAGCAGTACTTC. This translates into CASRRGGQYYEQYF.

The CDR3 DNA is TGTGCCAGCAGCCATCGGGGGATCGCCGGGGAGCTGTTTTTT. It is translated as CASSHRGIAGELFF. The chain has TRBV14 and TRBJ2-2; D possibly corresponds to TRBD2 (6 bases). V was pared by 3 bases and J by 6 bases, with 11 bases between. Germline loops: CDR1 SGHDN, CDR2 FVKESK. The CDR3 is 14 amino acids.

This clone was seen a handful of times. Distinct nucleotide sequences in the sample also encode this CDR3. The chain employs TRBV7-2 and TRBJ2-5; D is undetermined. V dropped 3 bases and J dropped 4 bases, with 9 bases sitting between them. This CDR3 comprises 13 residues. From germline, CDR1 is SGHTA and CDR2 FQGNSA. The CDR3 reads CASSLSLGETQYF. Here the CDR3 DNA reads TGTGCCAGCAGCTTGAGTCTAGGAGAGACCCAGTACTTC.

CDR3 nucleotides: TGTGCCAGCAGCCCCGGGTCTGGAGCTTTCTTT. This gives the protein CASSPGSGAFF. The rearrangement uses TRBV6-5 and TRBJ1-1, with no clear D. The CDR3 consists of 11 residues. The germline gives CDR1 MNHEY, CDR2 SVGAGI. Trimming stripped 6 bases from V and 10 bases from J, with 12 bases between.

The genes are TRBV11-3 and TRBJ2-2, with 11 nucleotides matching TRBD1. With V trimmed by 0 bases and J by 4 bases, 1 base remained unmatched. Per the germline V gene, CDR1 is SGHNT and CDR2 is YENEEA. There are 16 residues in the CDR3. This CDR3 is CASSLDGTGGTGELFF. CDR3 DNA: TGTGCCAGCAGCTTAGATGGGACAGGGGGCACCGGGGAGCTGTTTTTT.

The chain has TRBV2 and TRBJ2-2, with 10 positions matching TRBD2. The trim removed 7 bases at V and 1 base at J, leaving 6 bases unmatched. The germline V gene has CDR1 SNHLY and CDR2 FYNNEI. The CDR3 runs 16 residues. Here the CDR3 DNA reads TGTGCCAGCAAGGCTAGCGGGGGTGAGAACACCGGGGAGCTGTTTTTT. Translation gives CASKASGGENTGELFF.

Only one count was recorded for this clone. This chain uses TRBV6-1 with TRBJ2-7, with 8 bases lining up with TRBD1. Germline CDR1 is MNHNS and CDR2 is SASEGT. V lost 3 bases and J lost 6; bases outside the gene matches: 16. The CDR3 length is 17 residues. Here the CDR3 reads CASSEYPLGQGRREQYF. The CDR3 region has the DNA TGTGCCAGCAGTGAGTACCCATTAGGACAGGGACGACGCGAGCAGTACTTC.

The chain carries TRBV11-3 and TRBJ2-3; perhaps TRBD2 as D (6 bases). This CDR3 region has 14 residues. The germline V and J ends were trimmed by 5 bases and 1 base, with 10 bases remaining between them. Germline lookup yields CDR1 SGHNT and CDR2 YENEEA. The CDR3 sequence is CASSQTRGTDTQYF. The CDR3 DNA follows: TGTGCCAGCAGCCAGACTAGGGGCACAGATACGCAGTATTTT.

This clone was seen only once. CDR3 amino acids: CASSLRVGVYNEQFF. The CDR3 region has the DNA TGTGCCAGCAGTTTAAGGGTCGGAGTATACAATGAGCAGTTCTTC. The chain has TRBV27 and TRBJ2-1; no reliable D call. In germline, CDR1 is MNHEY, CDR2 SMNVEV (reference sequence). The V and J ends lost 2 bases and 4 bases respectively, with 12 bases between them. CDR3 length: 15 residues.

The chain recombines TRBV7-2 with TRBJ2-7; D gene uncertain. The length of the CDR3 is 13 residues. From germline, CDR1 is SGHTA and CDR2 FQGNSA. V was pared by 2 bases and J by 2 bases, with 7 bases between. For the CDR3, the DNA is TGTGCCAGCAGCTTAAGGCCTGCCTACGAGCAGTACTTC. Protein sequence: CASSLRPAYEQYF.

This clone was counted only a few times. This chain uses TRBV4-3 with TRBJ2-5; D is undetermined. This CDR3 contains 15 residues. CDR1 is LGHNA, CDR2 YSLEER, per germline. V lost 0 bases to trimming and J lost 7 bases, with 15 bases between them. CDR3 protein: CASSQDGSATATQYF. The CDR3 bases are TGCGCCAGCAGCCAAGATGGCAGTGCAACGGCGACCCAGTACTTC.

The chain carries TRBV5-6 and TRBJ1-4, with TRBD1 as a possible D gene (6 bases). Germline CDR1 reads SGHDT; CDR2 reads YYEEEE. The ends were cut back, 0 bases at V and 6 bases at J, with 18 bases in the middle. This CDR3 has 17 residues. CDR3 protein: CASSLVPRGPGDEKLFF. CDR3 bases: TGTGCCAGCAGCTTGGTCCCCAGGGGCCCCGGGGATGAAAAACTGTTTTTT.

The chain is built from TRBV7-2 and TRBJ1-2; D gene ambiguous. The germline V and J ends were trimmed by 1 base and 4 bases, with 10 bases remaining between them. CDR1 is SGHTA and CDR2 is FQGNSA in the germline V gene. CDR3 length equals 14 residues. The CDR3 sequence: CASSLGEGSYGYTF. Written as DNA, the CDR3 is TGTGCCAGCAGCTTAGGAGAGGGTTCCTATGGCTACACCTTC.

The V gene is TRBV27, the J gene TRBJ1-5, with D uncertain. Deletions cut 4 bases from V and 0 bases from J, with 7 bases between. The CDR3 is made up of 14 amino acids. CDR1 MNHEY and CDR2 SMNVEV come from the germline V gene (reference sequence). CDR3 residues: CASSYTVSNQPQHF. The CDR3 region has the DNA TGTGCCAGCAGTTATACAGTTAGCAATCAGCCCCAGCATTTT.

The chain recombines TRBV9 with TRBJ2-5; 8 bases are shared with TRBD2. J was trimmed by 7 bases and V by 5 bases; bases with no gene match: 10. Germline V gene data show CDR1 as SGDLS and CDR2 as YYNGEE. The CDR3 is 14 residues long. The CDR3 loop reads CASSVLSGGGTQYF. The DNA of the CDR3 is TGTGCCAGCAGTGTACTAAGCGGGGGCGGGACCCAGTACTTC.

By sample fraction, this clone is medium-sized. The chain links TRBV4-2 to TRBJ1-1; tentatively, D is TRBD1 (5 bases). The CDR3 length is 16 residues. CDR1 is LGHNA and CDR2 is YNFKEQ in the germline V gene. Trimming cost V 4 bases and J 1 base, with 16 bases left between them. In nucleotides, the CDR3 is TGTGCCAGCAGCCTCCCTCCGGGACCGACGAACACTGAAGCTTTCTTT. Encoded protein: CASSLPPGPTNTEAFF.

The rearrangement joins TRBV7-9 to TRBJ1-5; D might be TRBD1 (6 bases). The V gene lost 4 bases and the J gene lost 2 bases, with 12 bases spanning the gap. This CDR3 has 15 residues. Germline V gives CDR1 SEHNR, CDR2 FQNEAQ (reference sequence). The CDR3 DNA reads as TGTGCCAGCAGCTCAACACAGGGAGGCAATCAGCCCCAGCATTTT. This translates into CASSSTQGGNQPQHF. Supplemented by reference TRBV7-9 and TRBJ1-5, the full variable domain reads DTGVSQNPRHKITKRGQNVTFRCDPISEHNRLYWYRQTLGQGPEFLTYFQNEAQLEKSRLLSDRFSAERPKGSFSTLEIQRTEQGDSAMYLCASSSTQGGNQPQHFGDGTRLSIL.

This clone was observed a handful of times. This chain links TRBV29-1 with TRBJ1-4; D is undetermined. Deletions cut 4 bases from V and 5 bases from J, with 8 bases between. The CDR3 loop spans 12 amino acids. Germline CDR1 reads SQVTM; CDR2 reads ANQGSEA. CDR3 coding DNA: TGCAGCGTTGGTGGGGTGAATGAAAAACTGTTTTTT. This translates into CSVGGVNEKLFF.

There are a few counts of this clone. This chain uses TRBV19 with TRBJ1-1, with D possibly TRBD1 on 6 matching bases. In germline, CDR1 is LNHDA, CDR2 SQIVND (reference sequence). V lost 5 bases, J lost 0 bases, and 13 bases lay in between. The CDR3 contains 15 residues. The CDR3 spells CASSETGFMNTEAFF. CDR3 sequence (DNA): TGTGCCAGTAGTGAAACAGGGTTCATGAACACTGAAGCTTTCTTT.